The 20 T cell receptor beta chains below were found in one sample sequenced in a study of CD8 T cells in Susac syndrome. Random hexamers were used to reverse transcribe an amount of roughly 0.5 to 1 ug RNA. TCRdb called the immunoSEQ multiplex PCR reads again in MiXCR, with one record for every CDR3 protein. The sample lists fewer than 300,000 distinct CDR3 sequences; around 84% were seen once. Sequencing used CD8+ T cells from PBMCs. The receptors originated from a human donor with multiple sclerosis.

The gene calls are TRBV7-9 and TRBJ2-7; TRBD1 aligns across 8 bases. V lost 0 bases to trimming and J lost 2 bases; unmatched junction nucleotides: 9. The germline CDR1 and CDR2 sequences are SEHNR and FQNEAQ (reference sequence). The CDR3 has 17 residues. The CDR3 region has the DNA TGTGCCAGCAGCTTAGCGCTATCGGGACAGGACCCCTACGAGCAGTACTTC. Amino acids: CASSLALSGQDPYEQYF. Full variable domain (outside the CDR3, taken from reference TRBV7-9 and TRBJ2-7): DTGVSQNPRHKITKRGQNVTFRCDPISEHNRLYWYRQTLGQGPEFLTYFQNEAQLEKSRLLSDRFSAERPKGSFSTLEIQRTEQGDSAMYLCASSLALSGQDPYEQYFGPGTRLTVT.

The chain recombines TRBV10-1 with TRBJ2-7; TRBD2 matches 11 bases. Germline CDR1 WNHNN, CDR2 SYGVQD (reference sequence). This CDR3 is 14 amino acids long. V lost 4 bases to trimming and J lost 3 bases; unmatched junction nucleotides: 2. Written as DNA, the CDR3 is TGCGCCAGCAGTGGACTAGCGGGGAGCTACGAGCAGTACTTC. This translates into CASSGLAGSYEQYF.

Written as DNA, the CDR3 is TGCGCCAGCAGTGAAGGGACTAGCGGGCGTTACGACAATGAGCAGTTCTTC. Residues: CASSEGTSGRYDNEQFF. The V gene is TRBV10-1, the J gene TRBJ2-1, with TRBD2 matching 12 bases. Germline loops: CDR1 WNHNN, CDR2 SYGVQD (reference sequence). The V gene end was trimmed by 3 bases and the J gene end by 5 bases; junction bases not matched to a gene: 8. The CDR3 spans 17 residues.

The chain couples TRBV4-1 to TRBJ2-7, with D unclear. V lost 2 bases and J 1 base, leaving 6 bases between the germline ends. This CDR3 contains 13 residues. Germline CDR1 is MGHRA and CDR2 is YSYEKL. The CDR3 is CASSQQKSYEQYF. In DNA, the CDR3 is TGCGCCAGCAGCCAACAGAAATCCTACGAGCAGTACTTC.

For the CDR3, the DNA is TGTGCCAGCAGCCCCGGACTAGCGGAGGGCACAGATACGCAGTATTTT. This encodes CASSPGLAEGTDTQYF. The chain couples TRBV11-1 to TRBJ2-3; 10 bases are a match to TRBD2. This CDR3 has 16 residues. V was clipped by 5 bases and J by 1 base; unmatched bases: 6. Germline CDR1 and CDR2: SGHAT and FQDESV (reference sequence).

The rearrangement joins TRBV7-9 to TRBJ2-2; 10 bases are shared with TRBD2. V dropped 6 bases and J dropped 4; count of bases not matched to a gene: 5. Germline CDR1 and CDR2: SEHNR and FQNEAQ (reference sequence). This CDR3 spans 15 amino acids. As DNA, the CDR3 is TGTGCCAGCAGTACCAGCGGGAGGGCCACCGGGGAGCTGTTTTTT. Its protein product is CASSTSGRATGELFF.

The genes are TRBV28 and TRBJ2-1; maybe TRBD2 (5 bases). The CDR3 contains 15 residues. V lost 1 base, J lost 3 bases, and 10 bases lay in between. Germline CDR1 MDHEN, CDR2 SYDVKM. The CDR3 DNA is TGTGCCAGCAGTTTATCGGGGATTTTCTACAATGAGCAGTTCTTC. This codes for CASSLSGIFYNEQFF.

This chain links TRBV30 with TRBJ1-1, with unresolved D. Trimming took off 2 bases at V and 0 bases at J, with 31 bases between the two ends. CDR1 is GTSNPN, CDR2 SVGIG, per germline (reference sequence). The CDR3 is made up of 21 amino acids. CDR3 bases: TGTGCCTGGAGTCTCTTGGGCGACCGCTTCCAAGAGGGTAACCTGAACACTGAAGCTTTCTTT. Encoded protein: CAWSLLGDRFQEGNLNTEAFF.

The chain has TRBV9 and TRBJ1-1; 7 nucleotides align to TRBD1. Germline V gives CDR1 SGDLS, CDR2 YYNGEE. The CDR3 loop spans 16 amino acids. The trim removed 4 bases at V and 3 bases at J, leaving 12 bases unmatched. The CDR3 DNA is TGTGCCAGCAGCCGCGAACAGGGGCCCGCGGACACTGAAGCTTTCTTT. It encodes CASSREQGPADTEAFF.

The chain joins TRBV7-9 to TRBJ1-1; D gene unclear. Germline CDR1 and CDR2: SEHNR and FQNEAQ (reference sequence). The CDR3 totals 12 residues. Trimming left V 10 bases short and J 3 bases short, with 12 bases between. CDR3 protein: CATTNGYTEAFF. The DNA for the CDR3 is TGTGCCACCACCAATGGGTACACTGAAGCTTTCTTT. Based on the CDR3 plus reference TRBV7-9 and TRBJ1-1, the full variable domain is DTGVSQNPRHKITKRGQNVTFRCDPISEHNRLYWYRQTLGQGPEFLTYFQNEAQLEKSRLLSDRFSAERPKGSFSTLEIQRTEQGDSAMYLCATTNGYTEAFFGQGTRLTVV.

J is TRBJ2-2 and V is TRBV24-1; 9 bases fit TRBD1. This CDR3 is 17 amino acids long. Germline CDR1 and CDR2: KGHDR and SFDVKD. V lost 2 bases, J lost 3 bases, and 6 bases stayed unmatched. The CDR3 loop reads CATSDYVGTGHTGELFF. The DNA of the CDR3 is TGTGCCACCAGTGATTACGTCGGGACAGGGCACACCGGGGAGCTGTTTTTT.

The V and J genes are TRBV20-1 and TRBJ1-5; tentative D call: TRBD1 (5 bases). Trimming pared 6 bases from V and 6 bases from J, leaving 12 bases between. The germline CDR1 and CDR2 sequences are DFQATT and SNEGSKA (reference sequence). There are 12 residues in the CDR3. CDR3 coding DNA: TGCAGTGCCCGGGGGGGTCGTCAGCCCCAGCATTTT. Amino acid sequence: CSARGGRQPQHF.

This rearrangement joins TRBV28 to TRBJ2-1; 12 bases are shared with TRBD2. The germline V gene encodes CDR1 MDHEN and CDR2 SYDVKM. V dropped 6 bases and J dropped 7; count of bases not matched to a gene: 19. CDR3 length equals 19 residues. The CDR3 region has the DNA TGTGCCAGCAGCTTACTAGCGGGAGGCCTCCGCGGACGGTCAAATGAGCAGTTCTTC. It translates to CASSLLAGGLRGRSNEQFF.

The genes are TRBV20-1 and TRBJ2-7; 10 nucleotides match TRBD2. There are 14 residues in the CDR3. Trimming took 6 bases from V and 4 from J; bases not matched to a gene: 9. Germline V gene sequence: CDR1 DFQATT, CDR2 SNEGSKA (reference sequence). CDR3 sequence: CSAHPSGSNYEQYF. The DNA of the CDR3 is TGCAGTGCCCACCCTAGCGGGAGTAATTACGAGCAGTACTTC.

This rearrangement joins TRBV7-8 to TRBJ2-7, with 9 bases aligning to TRBD2. The germline V gene encodes CDR1 SGHVS and CDR2 FQNEAQ. The V segment lost 3 bases and the J segment 0 bases; nucleotides outside the gene matches: 3. The CDR3 is 15 amino acids. This chain's CDR3 is CASSLRTSASYEQYF. DNA of the CDR3: TGTGCCAGCAGCTTGCGGACTAGCGCCTCCTACGAGCAGTACTTC.

The gene calls are TRBV7-9 and TRBJ2-3; possibly TRBD1 for D (6 bases). Germline CDR1 is SEHNR and CDR2 is FQNEAQ (reference sequence). V shed 4 bases and J shed 3 bases, with 11 bases lying between them. The CDR3 sequence is 14 residues long. CDR3 sequence (DNA): TGTGCCAGCAGCTGGGCTCAGGGGACAGATACGCAGTATTTT. It translates to CASSWAQGTDTQYF.

The J gene is TRBJ2-2, the V gene TRBV27, with D unresolved. The V gene lost 5 bases and the J gene lost 5 bases, with 15 bases spanning the gap. Germline V gives CDR1 MNHEY, CDR2 SMNVEV (reference sequence). This CDR3 spans 15 amino acids. In nucleotides, the CDR3 is TGTGCCAGCAGTCTAACCCGAAGACAAACCGGGGAGCTGTTTTTT. Translating gives CASSLTRRQTGELFF.

V usage is TRBV27 and J usage is TRBJ2-7; 8 positions match TRBD2. This CDR3 spans 16 amino acids. Germline CDR1 MNHEY, CDR2 SMNVEV (reference sequence). The V gene end was trimmed by 4 bases and the J gene end by 3 bases; junction bases not matched to a gene: 11. The CDR3 nucleotides read TGTGCCAGCAGTTCACATAGCCTCGGGACTAGCTACGAGCAGTACTTC. The encoded protein is CASSSHSLGTSYEQYF.

The V call is TRBV29-1, the J call TRBJ2-4; 7 nucleotides align to TRBD2. The CDR3 consists of 17 residues. With V trimmed by 1 base and J by 6 bases, 15 bases remained unmatched. The germline V gene encodes CDR1 SQVTM and CDR2 ANQGSEA. The CDR3 is CSVEVPGGDSVGNIQYF. In nucleotides, the CDR3 is TGCAGCGTTGAAGTCCCTGGGGGGGACTCCGTGGGAAACATTCAGTACTTC. The full variable domain, rest sourced from reference TRBV29-1 and TRBJ2-4, is SAVISQKPSRDICQRGTSLTIQCQVDSQVTMMFWYRQQPGQSLTLIATANQGSEATYESGFVIDKFPISRPNLTFSTLTVSNMSPEDSSIYLCSVEVPGGDSVGNIQYFGAGTRLSVL.

The chain has TRBV28 and TRBJ2-7; tentative D call: TRBD1 (6 bases). Trimming took off 7 bases at V and 6 bases at J, with 16 bases between the two ends. The V gene's germline CDR1 is MDHEN and CDR2 SYDVKM. The CDR3 loop spans 13 amino acids. CDR3 loop: CASTPTGNPEQYF. The CDR3 DNA reads TGTGCCAGCACCCCCACAGGGAATCCCGAGCAGTACTTC.